The clone carrying this T cell receptor (beta chain) has more than one count but fewer than ten. The antigen remains undetermined. After isolation, RNA underwent reverse transcription to generate cDNA as the sequencing template. Data came from immunoSEQ multiplex PCR; TCRdb stores just in-frame clones and leaves some out. This table has around 200,000 clones, less than 70% appearing once. The sample originates from a study of CD8+ T cells in alopecia areata. Study summary: Tofacitinib was taken orally by treated patients, and the dose was 5 to 10 mg twice daily. Study results and caveats: Tofacitinib delivered significant drops in scalp clonality and in expanded CD8+ clones among the top 100. Tofacitinib did not eliminate many expanded lesional clones from scalp or blood.

Germline loops: CDR1 GTSNPN, CDR2 SVGIG (reference sequence). The CDR3 is 15 residues long. V shed 3 bases and J 6 bases; nucleotides not matched to a gene: 11. Treatment in this sample: oral pan-JAK inhibitor, 5-10 mg twice daily. Lesional scalp punch biopsies and peripheral blood were collected from alopecia areata patients. The sample here was CD8+ T cells sorted from blood, taken at week 24, from a patient treated with tofacitinib. This clonotype was obtained from a human donor with alopecia areata. The chain is built from TRBV30 and TRBJ2-3; TRBD2 matches at 8 bases. Here the CDR3 DNA reads TGTGCCTGGAGCCCAGCGGCGGGGGGTTTGGATACGCAGTATTTT. It encodes CAWSPAAGGLDTQYF.